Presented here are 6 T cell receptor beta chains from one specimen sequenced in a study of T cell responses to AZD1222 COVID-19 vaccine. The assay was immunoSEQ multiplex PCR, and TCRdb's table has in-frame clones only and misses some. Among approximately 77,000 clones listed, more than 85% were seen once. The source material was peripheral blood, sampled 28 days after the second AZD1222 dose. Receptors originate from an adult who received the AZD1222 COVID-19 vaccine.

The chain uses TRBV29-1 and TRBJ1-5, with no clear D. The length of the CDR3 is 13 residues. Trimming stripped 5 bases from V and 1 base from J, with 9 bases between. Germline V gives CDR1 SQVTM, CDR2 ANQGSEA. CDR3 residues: CSVSLDSNQPQHF. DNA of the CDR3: TGCAGCGTTAGTCTGGACAGCAATCAGCCCCAGCATTTT.

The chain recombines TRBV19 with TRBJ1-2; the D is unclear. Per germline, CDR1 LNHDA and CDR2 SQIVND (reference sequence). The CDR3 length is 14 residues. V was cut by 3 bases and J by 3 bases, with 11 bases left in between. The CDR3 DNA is TGTGCCAGTAGTATTGGGGAGGGTGACTATGGCTACACCTTC. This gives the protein CASSIGEGDYGYTF.

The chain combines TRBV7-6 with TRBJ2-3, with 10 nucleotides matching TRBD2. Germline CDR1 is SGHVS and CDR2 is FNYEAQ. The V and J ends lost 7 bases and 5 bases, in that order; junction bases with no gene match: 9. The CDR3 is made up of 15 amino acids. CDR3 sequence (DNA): TGTGCCAGCACCCTAGCGGGAGCGTCCCAAGATACGCAGTATTTT. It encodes CASTLAGASQDTQYF.

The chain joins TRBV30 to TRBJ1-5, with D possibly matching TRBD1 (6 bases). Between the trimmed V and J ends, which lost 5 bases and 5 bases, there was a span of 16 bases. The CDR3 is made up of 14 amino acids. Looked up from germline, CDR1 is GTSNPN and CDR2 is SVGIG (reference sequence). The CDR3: CAWGRQASYQPQHF. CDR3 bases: TGTGCCTGGGGTAGACAGGCCTCCTATCAGCCCCAGCATTTT.

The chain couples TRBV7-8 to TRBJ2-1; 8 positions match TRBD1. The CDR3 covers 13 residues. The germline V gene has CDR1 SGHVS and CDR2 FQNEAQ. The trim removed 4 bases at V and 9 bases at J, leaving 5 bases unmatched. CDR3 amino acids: CASSYQDRAEQFF. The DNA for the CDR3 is TGTGCCAGCAGCTACCAGGACAGGGCTGAGCAGTTCTTC.

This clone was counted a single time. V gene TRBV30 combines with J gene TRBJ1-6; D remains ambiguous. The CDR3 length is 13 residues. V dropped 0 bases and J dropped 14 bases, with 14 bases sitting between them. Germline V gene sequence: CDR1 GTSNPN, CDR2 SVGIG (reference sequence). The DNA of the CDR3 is TGTGCCTGGAGTGTAAAGGTCCCAATCACCCTCCACTTT. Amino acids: CAWSVKVPITLHF. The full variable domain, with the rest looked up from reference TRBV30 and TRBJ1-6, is SQTIHQWPATLVQPVGSPLSLECTVEGTSNPNLYWYRQAAGRGLQLLFYSVGIGQISSEVPQNLSASRPQDRQFILSSKKLLLSDSGFYLCAWSVKVPITLHFGNGTRLTVT.